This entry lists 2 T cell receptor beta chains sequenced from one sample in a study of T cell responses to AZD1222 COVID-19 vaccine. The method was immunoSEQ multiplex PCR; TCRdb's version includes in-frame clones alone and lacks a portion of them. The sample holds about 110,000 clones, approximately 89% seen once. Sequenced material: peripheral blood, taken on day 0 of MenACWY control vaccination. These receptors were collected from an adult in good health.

The CDR3 region is CASSDTRDTPTHGYTF. CDR3 sequence (DNA): TGCGCCAGCAGCGATACCCGGGACACCCCCACCCATGGCTACACCTTC. This chain uses TRBV5-1 with TRBJ1-2, with D perhaps matching TRBD1 (6 bases). With 4 bases removed from V and 6 bases from J, the gap between germline ends came to 22 bases. The CDR3 is 16 residues long. Germline CDR1 reads SGHRS; CDR2 reads YFSETQ.

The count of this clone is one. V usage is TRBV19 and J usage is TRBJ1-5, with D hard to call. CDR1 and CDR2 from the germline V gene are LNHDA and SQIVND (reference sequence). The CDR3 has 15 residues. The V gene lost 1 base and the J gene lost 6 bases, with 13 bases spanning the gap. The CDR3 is CASSIAQSRAQPQHF. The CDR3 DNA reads TGTGCCAGTAGTATAGCCCAATCAAGGGCTCAGCCCCAGCATTTT.